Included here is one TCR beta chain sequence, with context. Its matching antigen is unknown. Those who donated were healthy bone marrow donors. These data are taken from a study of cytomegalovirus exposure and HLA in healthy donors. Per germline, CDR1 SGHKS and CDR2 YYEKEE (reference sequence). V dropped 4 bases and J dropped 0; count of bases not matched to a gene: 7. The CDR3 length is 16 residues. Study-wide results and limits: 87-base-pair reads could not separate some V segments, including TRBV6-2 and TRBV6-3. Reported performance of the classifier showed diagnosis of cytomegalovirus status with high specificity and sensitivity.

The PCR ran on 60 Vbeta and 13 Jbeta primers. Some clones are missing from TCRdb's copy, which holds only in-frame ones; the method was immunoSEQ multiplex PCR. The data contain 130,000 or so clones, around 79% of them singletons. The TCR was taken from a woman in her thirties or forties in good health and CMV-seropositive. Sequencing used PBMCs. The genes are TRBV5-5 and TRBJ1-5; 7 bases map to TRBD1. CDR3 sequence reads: CASSVTGRLSNQPQHF. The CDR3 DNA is TGTGCCAGCAGCGTGACAGGGAGACTTAGCAATCAGCCCCAGCATTTT.